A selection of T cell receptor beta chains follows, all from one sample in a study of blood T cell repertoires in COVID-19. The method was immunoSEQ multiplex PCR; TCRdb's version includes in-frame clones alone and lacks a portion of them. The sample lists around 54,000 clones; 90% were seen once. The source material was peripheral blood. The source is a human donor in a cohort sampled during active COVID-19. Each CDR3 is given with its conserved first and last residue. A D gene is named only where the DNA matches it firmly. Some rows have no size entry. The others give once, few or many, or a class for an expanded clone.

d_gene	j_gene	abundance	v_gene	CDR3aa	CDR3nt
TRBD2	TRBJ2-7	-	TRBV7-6	CASSLGLAGDEQYF	TGTGCCAGCAGCTTAGGACTAGCGGGAGACGAGCAGTACTTC
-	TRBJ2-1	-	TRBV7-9	CASSLEATHNEQFF	TGTGCCAGCAGCTTAGAAGCGACCCACAATGAGCAGTTCTTC
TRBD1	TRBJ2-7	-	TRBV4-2	CASSQSGTGSYEQYF	TGTGCCAGCAGCCAATCCGGGACAGGGTCCTACGAGCAGTACTTC
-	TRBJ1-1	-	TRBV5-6	CASSSPVPGANTEAFF	TGTGCCAGCAGCTCACCTGTCCCAGGGGCCAACACTGAAGCTTTCTTT
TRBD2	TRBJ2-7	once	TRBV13	CASSFVAGGSIVPYEQYF	TGTGCCAGCTCATTCGTAGCGGGAGGTTCCATAGTCCCCTACGAGCAGTACTTC
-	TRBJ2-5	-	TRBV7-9	CASSLVGPQYF	TGTGCCAGCAGCTTAGTGGGCCCCCAGTACTTC
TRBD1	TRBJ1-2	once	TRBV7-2	CASSLDRGYGYTF	TGTGCCAGCAGCTTAGACAGGGGCTATGGCTACACCTTC
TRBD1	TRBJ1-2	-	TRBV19	CASRTQQGSYGYTF	TGTGCCAGTAGGACCCAACAGGGGAGCTATGGCTACACCTTC
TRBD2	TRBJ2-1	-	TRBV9	CASSDGLAGINEQFF	TGTGCCAGCAGCGACGGACTAGCGGGAATCAATGAGCAGTTCTTC
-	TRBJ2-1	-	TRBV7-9	CASSLYSPKLDEQFF	TGTGCCAGCAGCTTATATTCACCTAAATTGGATGAGCAGTTCTTC
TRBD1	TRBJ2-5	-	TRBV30	CAWSRDRIETQYF	TGTGCCTGGAGTAGGGACAGGATCGAGACCCAGTACTTC
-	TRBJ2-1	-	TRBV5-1	CASSLMQFYFF	TGCGCCAGCAGCTTGATGCAATTCTACTTCTTC
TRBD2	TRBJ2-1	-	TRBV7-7	CASSGEGTSGLLNEQFF	TGTGCTAGCAGCGGGGAAGGGACTAGCGGACTTCTTAATGAGCAGTTCTTC
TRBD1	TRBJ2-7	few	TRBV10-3	CAISESRQGVYEQYF	TGTGCCATCAGTGAGTCCAGACAGGGGGTCTACGAGCAGTACTTC